These T cell receptor beta chains were read from a single sample in a study of cytomegalovirus exposure and HLA in healthy donors. Profiled with immunoSEQ multiplex PCR; TCRdb holds only in-frame clones, not every one. Here the sample spans under 200,000 clones, 82% being singletons. The sequenced material came from PBMCs. These receptors came from a girl between 2 and 10 years old in good health and CMV-seropositive. Both conserved end residues are part of each CDR3. Fields, in order: J gene, V gene, D gene, CDR3 DNA, CDR3 protein. D genes are given only for firm matches.

j_gene: TRBJ2-2; v_gene: TRBV30; d_gene: TRBD2; CDR3nt: TGTGCCTGGGCTTTAGCGGGAGCGAACACCGGGGAGCTGTTTTTT; CDR3aa: CAWALAGANTGELFF
j_gene: TRBJ2-1; v_gene: TRBV30; d_gene: NA; CDR3nt: TGTGCCTGGAGTCTCTCCTTCGATGAGCAGTTCTTC; CDR3aa: CAWSLSFDEQFF
j_gene: TRBJ1-1; v_gene: TRBV13; d_gene: NA; CDR3nt: TGTGCCAGCAGACCCTCTCTTAGAGGCACTGAAGCTTTCTTT; CDR3aa: CASRPSLRGTEAFF
j_gene: TRBJ2-6; v_gene: TRBV2; d_gene: NA; CDR3nt: TGTGCCAGCAGTGACAGACTTTACTCTGGGGCCAACGTCCTGACTTTC; CDR3aa: CASSDRLYSGANVLTF
j_gene: TRBJ2-7; v_gene: TRBV27; d_gene: NA; CDR3nt: TGTGCCAGCAGTCCGTTGACAGGATCCTACGAGCAGTACTTC; CDR3aa: CASSPLTGSYEQYF
j_gene: TRBJ1-5; v_gene: TRBV13; d_gene: NA; CDR3nt: TGTGCCAGCAGCAAGGAGAATCAGCCCCAGCATTTT; CDR3aa: CASSKENQPQHF
j_gene: TRBJ2-7; v_gene: TRBV28; d_gene: NA; CDR3nt: TGTGCCTGCGGTTCGGGTTACGAGCAGTACTTC; CDR3aa: CACGSGYEQYF
j_gene: TRBJ2-3; v_gene: TRBV9; d_gene: NA; CDR3nt: TGTGCCAGCAGGGAAGACCTAGGTGGAGATACGCAGTATTTT; CDR3aa: CASREDLGGDTQYF
j_gene: TRBJ2-6; v_gene: TRBV14; d_gene: TRBD1; CDR3nt: TGTGCCAGCAGCCAAGTAGGGGACAGGGGGGCCAACGTCCTGACTTTC; CDR3aa: CASSQVGDRGANVLTF
j_gene: TRBJ2-1; v_gene: TRBV7-3; d_gene: NA; CDR3nt: TGTGCCAGCAGGTCCGATCGGGGGAATGAGCAGTTCTTC; CDR3aa: CASRSDRGNEQFF
j_gene: TRBJ2-6; v_gene: TRBV28; d_gene: NA; CDR3nt: TGTGCCAGCAGTCGTCGGACACGGACCTCAACTAACGTCCTGACTTTC; CDR3aa: CASSRRTRTSTNVLTF
j_gene: TRBJ2-1; v_gene: TRBV30; d_gene: TRBD2; CDR3nt: TGTGCCTGGACCTACCTGGTACCGGGACTAGCGGGTGGCCGCTCCTACAATGAGCAGTTCTTC; CDR3aa: CAWTYLVPGLAGGRSYNEQFF